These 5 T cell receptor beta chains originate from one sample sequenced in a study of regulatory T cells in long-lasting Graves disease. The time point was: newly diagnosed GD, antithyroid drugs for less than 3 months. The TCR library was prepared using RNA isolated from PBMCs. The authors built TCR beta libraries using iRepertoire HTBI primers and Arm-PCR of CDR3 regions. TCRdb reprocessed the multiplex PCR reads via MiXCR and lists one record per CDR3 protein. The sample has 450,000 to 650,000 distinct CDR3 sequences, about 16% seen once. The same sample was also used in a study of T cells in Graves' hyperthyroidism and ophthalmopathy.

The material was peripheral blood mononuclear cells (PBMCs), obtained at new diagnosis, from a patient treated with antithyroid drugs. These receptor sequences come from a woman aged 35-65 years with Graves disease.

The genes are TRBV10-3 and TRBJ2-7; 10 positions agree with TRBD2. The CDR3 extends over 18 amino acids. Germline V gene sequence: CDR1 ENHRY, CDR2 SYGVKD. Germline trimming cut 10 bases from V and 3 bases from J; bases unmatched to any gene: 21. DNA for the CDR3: TGTGCCAACCCAACTAGCGGGGCCTCGAAAGTTTATAGCTACGAGCAGTACTTC. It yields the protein CANPTSGASKVYSYEQYF.

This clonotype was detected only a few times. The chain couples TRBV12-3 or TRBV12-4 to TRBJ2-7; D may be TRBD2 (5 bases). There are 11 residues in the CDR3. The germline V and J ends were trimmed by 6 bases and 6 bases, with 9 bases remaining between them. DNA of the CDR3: TGTGCCAGCAGCTCGGACTCCGAGCAGTACTTC. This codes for CASSSDSEQYF.

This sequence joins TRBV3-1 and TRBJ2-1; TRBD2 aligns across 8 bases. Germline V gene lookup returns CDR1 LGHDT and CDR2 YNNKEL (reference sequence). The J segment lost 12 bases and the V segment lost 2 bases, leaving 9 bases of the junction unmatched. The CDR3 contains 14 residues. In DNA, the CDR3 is TGTGCCAGCAGCCAACTTCCGTTAGCGGGGCCGCAGTTCTTC. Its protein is CASSQLPLAGPQFF.

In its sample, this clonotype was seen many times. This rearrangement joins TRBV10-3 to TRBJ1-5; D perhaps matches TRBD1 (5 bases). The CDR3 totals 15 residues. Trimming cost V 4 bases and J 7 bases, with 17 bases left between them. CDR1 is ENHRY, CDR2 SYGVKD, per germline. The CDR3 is CAISVGQGDSQPQHF. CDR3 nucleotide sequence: TGTGCCATCAGTGTTGGGCAGGGAGACAGCCAGCCCCAGCATTTT.

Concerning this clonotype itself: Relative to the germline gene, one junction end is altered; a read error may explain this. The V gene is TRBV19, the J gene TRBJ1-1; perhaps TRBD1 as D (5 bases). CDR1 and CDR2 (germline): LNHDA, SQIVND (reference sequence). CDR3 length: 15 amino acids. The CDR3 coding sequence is TGTGCCAGTGGTATACCCGGGGCGAGAAACACTGAAGCTTTCTTT. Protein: CASGIPGARNTEAFF.